Listed below are T cell receptor beta chains from one sample, sequenced in a study of blood T cells in healthy people across ages. TCRdb reprocessed the 5' RACE reads with MiXCR, giving one entry per CDR3 protein. The sample consists of 1.5 million to 2 million distinct CDR3 sequences, roughly 50% of them appearing once. The specimen was blood. The receptors come from a woman in her forties in good health. CDR3s include the opening cysteine and the closing phenylalanine or tryptophan. Each record gives: J gene, D gene, clone size, V gene, CDR3 DNA, CDR3 protein. A D gene is named only where the DNA matches it firmly. The listing skips clone size in some rows; elsewhere it reads once, few, many or a size class.

j_gene: TRBJ2-6; d_gene: .; abundance: .; v_gene: TRBV18; CDR3nt: TGTGCCAGCTCACCAGGAAATTCCGACTCTGGGGCCAACGTCCTGACTTTC; CDR3aa: CASSPGNSDSGANVLTF
j_gene: TRBJ2-3; d_gene: TRBD2; abundance: .; v_gene: TRBV4-2; CDR3nt: TGTGCCGGCAGCCAAGATCAGACTAGCTTGGATACGCAGTATTTT; CDR3aa: CAGSQDQTSLDTQYF
j_gene: TRBJ2-1; d_gene: TRBD2; abundance: .; v_gene: TRBV29-1; CDR3nt: TGCAGCGTTGGGTGGGCGGGGGTATTTTACAATGAGCAGTTCTTC; CDR3aa: CSVGWAGVFYNEQFF
j_gene: TRBJ2-7; d_gene: .; abundance: few; v_gene: TRBV20-1; CDR3nt: TGCAGTCCCCGCAGCTACGAGCAGTACTTC; CDR3aa: CSPRSYEQYF
j_gene: TRBJ2-1; d_gene: TRBD2; abundance: .; v_gene: TRBV6-2/TRBV6-3; CDR3nt: TGTGCCAGCAGTAGCTCTCTAGCGGGGGGGCTCAATGAGCAGTTCTTC; CDR3aa: CASSSSLAGGLNEQFF
j_gene: TRBJ2-3; d_gene: TRBD2; abundance: few; v_gene: TRBV20-1; CDR3nt: TGCAGTGCTAGAGTTAGCGGGGGAAGTGGCACAGATACGCAGTATTTT; CDR3aa: CSARVSGGSGTDTQYF
j_gene: TRBJ1-5; d_gene: .; abundance: .; v_gene: TRBV4-3; CDR3nt: TGCGCCAGCAGCCAAGAGTGGGGTCAGCCCCAGCATTTT; CDR3aa: CASSQEWGQPQHF
j_gene: TRBJ2-1; d_gene: TRBD2; abundance: many; v_gene: TRBV2; CDR3nt: TGTGCCAGCAGTGAATATGCGACTAGCGGGTACAATGAGCAGTTCTTC; CDR3aa: CASSEYATSGYNEQFF
j_gene: TRBJ2-7; d_gene: TRBD2; abundance: .; v_gene: TRBV6-1; CDR3nt: TGTGCCAGCAGCAGGGGACTAGCGGGGGCCAGTGCCTACGAGCAGTACTTC; CDR3aa: CASSRGLAGASAYEQYF
j_gene: TRBJ2-5; d_gene: .; abundance: .; v_gene: TRBV6-5; CDR3nt: TGTGCCAGCACTCGCCGGGCAGCCGAAGAGACCCAGTACTTC; CDR3aa: CASTRRAAEETQYF
j_gene: TRBJ2-7; d_gene: TRBD1; abundance: few; v_gene: TRBV6-5; CDR3nt: TGTGCCAGCAGTTACCCCGGGACAGGGGGAGAGACCTACGAGCAGTACTTC; CDR3aa: CASSYPGTGGETYEQYF
j_gene: TRBJ2-1; d_gene: .; abundance: once; v_gene: TRBV28; CDR3nt: TGTGCCAGCGGGTCAACCTACAACTACAATGAGCAGTTCTTC; CDR3aa: CASGSTYNYNEQFF
j_gene: TRBJ2-1; d_gene: .; abundance: .; v_gene: TRBV2; CDR3nt: TGTGCCAGCTTCCGGGACACAAGCTACAATGAGCAGTTCTTC; CDR3aa: CASFRDTSYNEQFF
j_gene: TRBJ2-1; d_gene: TRBD1; abundance: few; v_gene: TRBV10-3; CDR3nt: TGTGCCATCAGTGAGGGGCCTCAGGGGGATGAGCAGTTCTTC; CDR3aa: CAISEGPQGDEQFF
j_gene: TRBJ2-4; d_gene: TRBD1; abundance: .; v_gene: TRBV27; CDR3nt: TGTGCCAGCAGTTTATACCCGGACAGGGCTAAAAACATTCAGTACTTC; CDR3aa: CASSLYPDRAKNIQYF
j_gene: TRBJ2-1; d_gene: TRBD2; abundance: once; v_gene: TRBV12-5; CDR3nt: TGTGCTAGTGGCCTCATGACTAGCGGGGGCGTCAATGAGCAGTTCTTC; CDR3aa: CASGLMTSGGVNEQFF
j_gene: TRBJ2-3; d_gene: .; abundance: .; v_gene: TRBV5-1; CDR3nt: TGCGCCAGCAGCTGGGGTGAGGCTGGCACAGATACGCAGTATTTT; CDR3aa: CASSWGEAGTDTQYF
j_gene: TRBJ2-7; d_gene: .; abundance: .; v_gene: TRBV6-2/TRBV6-3; CDR3nt: TGTGCCAGCAGTGGGAGGCTAGCCTACAATGAGCAGTACTTC; CDR3aa: CASSGRLAYNEQYF
j_gene: TRBJ1-5; d_gene: .; abundance: .; v_gene: TRBV14; CDR3nt: TGTGCCAGCAGCCAAGATAGGGTTTCCCAGCCCCAGCATTTT; CDR3aa: CASSQDRVSQPQHF
j_gene: TRBJ1-2; d_gene: .; abundance: .; v_gene: TRBV5-1; CDR3nt: TGCGCCAGCAGCTTGGAGAACTGGGATTCTAACTATGGCTACACCTTC; CDR3aa: CASSLENWDSNYGYTF
j_gene: TRBJ2-3; d_gene: .; abundance: .; v_gene: TRBV25-1; CDR3nt: TGTGCCAGCACCCCGCGCAGGGGTGGGATAGATACGCAGTATTTT; CDR3aa: CASTPRRGGIDTQYF
j_gene: TRBJ2-3; d_gene: .; abundance: .; v_gene: TRBV12-3/TRBV12-4; CDR3nt: TGTGCCAGCACCTCTTCGACCCGGCAGGTTAGCACAGATACGCAGTATTTT; CDR3aa: CASTSSTRQVSTDTQYF
j_gene: TRBJ2-3; d_gene: TRBD2; abundance: few; v_gene: TRBV11-2; CDR3nt: TGTGCCAGCAGCTTAATGGGGCTAGCGGGGGCCTCCTTCACAGATACGCAGTATTTT; CDR3aa: CASSLMGLAGASFTDTQYF
j_gene: TRBJ2-1; d_gene: .; abundance: .; v_gene: TRBV21-1; CDR3nt: TGTGCCAGCAGCAAGATCGAATGGGACAGTACCTACAATGAGCAGTTCTTC; CDR3aa: CASSKIEWDSTYNEQFF
j_gene: TRBJ2-7; d_gene: .; abundance: few; v_gene: TRBV6-2/TRBV6-3; CDR3nt: TGTGCCAGCAGTTACTTCCAGGGGCAAATCCGGGACGAGCAGTACTTC; CDR3aa: CASSYFQGQIRDEQYF
j_gene: TRBJ2-1; d_gene: .; abundance: .; v_gene: TRBV7-9; CDR3nt: TGTGCCAGCACCTACAAGGCAGGTGAAAGGGGCAATGAGCAGTTCTTC; CDR3aa: CASTYKAGERGNEQFF
j_gene: TRBJ1-5; d_gene: TRBD1; abundance: .; v_gene: TRBV7-2; CDR3nt: TGTGCCAGCAGCTTATTCGCCCAGGGGGCAATGCAGCCCCAGCATTTT; CDR3aa: CASSLFAQGAMQPQHF
j_gene: TRBJ2-1; d_gene: .; abundance: .; v_gene: TRBV29-1; CDR3nt: TGCAACGTTGACCAGACTTCCACGCCCTACAATGAGCAGTTCTTC; CDR3aa: CNVDQTSTPYNEQFF
j_gene: TRBJ2-5; d_gene: TRBD2; abundance: .; v_gene: TRBV6-5; CDR3nt: TGTGCCAGCAGTCGCGGGGGGGCGGCAGGAGAGACCCAGTACTTC; CDR3aa: CASSRGGAAGETQYF
j_gene: TRBJ2-6; d_gene: TRBD1; abundance: few; v_gene: TRBV2; CDR3nt: TGTGCCAGCAGCCGATCGACAGGGGCGGGGGGGGCCAACGTCCTGACTTTC; CDR3aa: CASSRSTGAGGANVLTF
j_gene: TRBJ1-4; d_gene: TRBD1; abundance: few; v_gene: TRBV4-1; CDR3nt: TGCGCCAGCAGCCAAGAGCGGACAGGGGAGCCCAGTAATGAAAAACTGTTTTTT; CDR3aa: CASSQERTGEPSNEKLFF
j_gene: TRBJ2-3; d_gene: .; abundance: .; v_gene: TRBV6-5; CDR3nt: TGTGCCAGCAGTTCCCAAGGACTGACTAGCACAGATACGCAGTATTTT; CDR3aa: CASSSQGLTSTDTQYF
j_gene: TRBJ2-7; d_gene: .; abundance: few; v_gene: TRBV5-1; CDR3nt: TGCGCCAGCAGCTGGTGGGGGATCGGCGAGCAGTACTTC; CDR3aa: CASSWWGIGEQYF
j_gene: TRBJ1-1; d_gene: .; abundance: .; v_gene: TRBV7-3; CDR3nt: TGTGCCAGCGGCATAGACAGGAACACTGAAGCTTTCTTT; CDR3aa: CASGIDRNTEAFF
j_gene: TRBJ1-2; d_gene: .; abundance: few; v_gene: TRBV7-9; CDR3nt: TGTGCCAGCAGCTTTAAACAGGGAAGCTATGGCTACACCTTC; CDR3aa: CASSFKQGSYGYTF
j_gene: TRBJ1-2; d_gene: .; abundance: .; v_gene: TRBV6-1; CDR3nt: TGTGCCAGCAGTGAAGTTATAAGGGATGGCTACACCTTC; CDR3aa: CASSEVIRDGYTF
j_gene: TRBJ1-2; d_gene: .; abundance: many; v_gene: TRBV20-1; CDR3nt: TGCAGTGCTAGAGATTGGGGGGGCTCTAACTATGGCTACACCTTC; CDR3aa: CSARDWGGSNYGYTF
j_gene: TRBJ1-5; d_gene: .; abundance: .; v_gene: TRBV25-1; CDR3nt: TGTGCCAGCAGTCAAAAAGTCGGGGGACGGAATCAGCCCCAGCATTTT; CDR3aa: CASSQKVGGRNQPQHF
j_gene: TRBJ1-5; d_gene: TRBD1; abundance: .; v_gene: TRBV7-9; CDR3nt: TGTGCCAGCAGCTTAGAGGGACAGTTTAAGCCCCAGCATTTT; CDR3aa: CASSLEGQFKPQHF
j_gene: TRBJ2-7; d_gene: .; abundance: few; v_gene: TRBV2; CDR3nt: TGTGCCAGTGCACCGGGACTTGGCTCCTACAATGAGCAGTACTTC; CDR3aa: CASAPGLGSYNEQYF
j_gene: TRBJ2-1; d_gene: .; abundance: .; v_gene: TRBV4-3; CDR3nt: TGCGCCAGCAGCCAAGGGCGGGGCCACTCCTACAATGAGCAGTTCTTC; CDR3aa: CASSQGRGHSYNEQFF
j_gene: TRBJ2-5; d_gene: .; abundance: .; v_gene: TRBV29-1; CDR3nt: TGCAGCGTCCCGCCACTAGGGAACCAAGAGACCCAGTACTTC; CDR3aa: CSVPPLGNQETQYF
j_gene: TRBJ2-7; d_gene: TRBD1; abundance: few; v_gene: TRBV27; CDR3nt: TGTGCCAGCAGTTTATCTGGGACAGTCCCCACCTACGAGCAGTACTTC; CDR3aa: CASSLSGTVPTYEQYF
j_gene: TRBJ2-7; d_gene: .; abundance: .; v_gene: TRBV6-6; CDR3nt: TGTGCCAGCAGGCAACCAGGGGACTCCTACGAGCAGTACTTC; CDR3aa: CASRQPGDSYEQYF
j_gene: TRBJ2-7; d_gene: .; abundance: few; v_gene: TRBV11-2; CDR3nt: TGTGCCAGCAGCTTAGATCCGGGTTCCGAGCAGTACTTC; CDR3aa: CASSLDPGSEQYF
j_gene: TRBJ2-5; d_gene: .; abundance: .; v_gene: TRBV4-1; CDR3nt: TGCGCCAGCAGCCTTCTGGTCGGAGAGACCCAGTACTTC; CDR3aa: CASSLLVGETQYF
j_gene: TRBJ2-6; d_gene: .; abundance: few; v_gene: TRBV4-1; CDR3nt: TGCGCCAGCAGCCTATCCCCGGCCAGGACCTCTGGGGCCAACGTCCTGACTTTC; CDR3aa: CASSLSPARTSGANVLTF
j_gene: TRBJ2-5; d_gene: .; abundance: .; v_gene: TRBV5-1; CDR3nt: TGCGCCAGCAGCTATCAAGAGGGTCTGGGGGAGACCCAGTACTTC; CDR3aa: CASSYQEGLGETQYF
j_gene: TRBJ2-3; d_gene: TRBD2; abundance: .; v_gene: TRBV4-3; CDR3nt: TGCGCCAGCAGCCCCTACGGGACTAGCGGGGGAACAGATACGCAGTATTTT; CDR3aa: CASSPYGTSGGTDTQYF
j_gene: TRBJ2-3; d_gene: .; abundance: few; v_gene: TRBV7-8; CDR3nt: TGTGCCAGCAGCAACTTGAATCCGGGTACGCAGTATTTT; CDR3aa: CASSNLNPGTQYF
j_gene: TRBJ2-1; d_gene: .; abundance: .; v_gene: TRBV6-5; CDR3nt: TGTGCCAGCCGACTTCGACAGCGAGCATCGTACGATGAGCAGTTCTTC; CDR3aa: CASRLRQRASYDEQFF
j_gene: TRBJ2-3; d_gene: TRBD2; abundance: .; v_gene: TRBV7-2; CDR3nt: TGTGCCAGCAGCGCTGAAGGACTAGCGGTACAGTATTTT; CDR3aa: CASSAEGLAVQYF
j_gene: TRBJ2-5; d_gene: TRBD2; abundance: .; v_gene: TRBV4-2; CDR3nt: TGTGCCAGCAGCCAAGCACCTAGCGGGGGGAACAATGAGCAGTACTTC; CDR3aa: CASSQAPSGGNNEQYF
j_gene: TRBJ2-1; d_gene: TRBD2; abundance: .; v_gene: TRBV5-1; CDR3nt: TGCGCCAGCAGCCAAGGACTAGCGGGGGTTTTTGTTGAGCAGTTCTTC; CDR3aa: CASSQGLAGVFVEQFF
j_gene: TRBJ2-3; d_gene: TRBD2; abundance: few; v_gene: TRBV2; CDR3nt: TGTGCCAGCATCCAACTAGCGGGGGACTTAGATACGCAGTATTTT; CDR3aa: CASIQLAGDLDTQYF